The following is a T cell receptor (beta chain) sequence with its context. The data were taken from a study of blood T cell repertoires in COVID-19. Profiled with immunoSEQ multiplex PCR; TCRdb holds only in-frame clones, not every one. This table has about 150,000 clones, roughly nine tenths appearing once. Germline CDR1 and CDR2: LNHDA and SQIVND (reference sequence). J gave up 2 bases and V 3 bases, and 4 bases lay outside the gene matches. The CDR3 contains 16 residues. The sample was peripheral blood. This chain connects TRBV19 to TRBJ2-5, with TRBD2 matching over 12 bases. The clonotype originates from an older woman with acute or convalescent COVID-19. CDR3 sequence reads: CASSISLAGGQETQYF. CDR3 DNA sequence: TGTGCCAGTAGTATCTCCCTAGCGGGGGGGCAAGAGACCCAGTACTTC.